This TCR beta chain was retrieved from a study of blood T cell repertoires in COVID-19. This clone was seen just once. Seattle patients were enrolled during active infection and followed longitudinally. Sequenced by immunoSEQ multiplex PCR; TCRdb stores in-frame clones only, minus some. The sample consists of about 200,000 clones, 82% of them appearing once. CDR3 length: 17 residues. The V end lost 0 bases, the J end lost 5 bases, and 19 bases lay between the germline ends. The germline V gene has CDR1 LNHDA and CDR2 SQIVND (reference sequence). V is TRBV19 and J is TRBJ1-2; D is unresolved. Source material: peripheral blood. This TCR was recovered from a woman in her seventies with COVID-19, enrolled during active disease. The chain's CDR3 is CASSIDRGRMSPYGYTF. CDR3 coding DNA: TGTGCCAGTAGTATAGATCGTGGGAGGATGTCCCCTTATGGCTACACCTTC.